This T cell receptor beta chain was obtained from a study of T cell clones after liver transplantation. In the study overall: Until 12-24 months post-transplant, subjects got standard immunosuppression and no induction.

TCRdb keeps only in-frame clones here, not all; method: immunoSEQ multiplex PCR. The table shows approximately 51,000 clones, with approximately 87% occurring only once. This CDR3 has 15 amino acids. From germline, CDR1 is SEHNR and CDR2 FQNEAQ (reference sequence). Trimming removed 4 bases from V and 3 bases from J, with 13 bases in between. This specimen was CD8+ T cells from blood, taken 12 months after liver transplant. This clonotype originated in a human patient who received a liver transplant. Part of the T cell pool may stem from the graft donor. V is TRBV7-9 and J is TRBJ2-1; D is undetermined. The CDR3: CASSSALGNYNEQFF. CDR3 coding DNA: TGTGCCAGCAGCTCCGCCCTGGGGAACTACAATGAGCAGTTCTTC.